The clone carrying this T cell receptor (beta chain) was observed a few times. As yet, its antigen is unknown. Autologous stem cell transplantation was followed by relapse in every patient, and brentuximab vedotin exposure varied. The data stem from a study of PD-1 blockade in classical Hodgkin lymphoma. Overall study: The study gave patients nivolumab 3 mg/kg intravenously every 2 weeks.

CDR1 SGHRS and CDR2 YFSETQ come from the germline V gene. The CDR3 runs 14 residues. V shed 7 bases and J shed 0 bases, with 12 bases lying between them. Notes on the study in general: Reported findings placed baseline TCR diversity lower in newly diagnosed patients (compared with healthy donors). Patients newly diagnosed and complete responders had comparable baseline diversity.

This table comes from immunoSEQ multiplex PCR, and its TCRdb copy is limited to in-frame clones, with some not included. The repertoire includes about 46,000 clones, around 82% of them detected once, and over 20% sits in the top ten. This chain links TRBV5-1 with TRBJ2-3; D gene ambiguous. The sequence derives from a human donor with classical Hodgkin lymphoma. Sequenced here: peripheral blood mononuclear cells (PBMCs), sampled before the second cycle of nivolumab. CDR3 region: CASVGQVSTDTQYF. In DNA form, the CDR3 reads TGCGCCAGCGTGGGCCAAGTTAGCACAGATACGCAGTATTTT.